These T cell receptor beta chains were read from a single sample in a study of cytomegalovirus exposure and HLA in healthy donors. Using immunoSEQ multiplex PCR, the repertoire was profiled, and TCRdb retains in-frame clones only, with some absent. The sample lists 200,000 to 250,000 clones; more than 60% were seen once. The sequencing input was PBMCs. All receptors derive from a woman aged 60-75 years in good health and CMV-seropositive. The CDR3 runs from the conserved cysteine through the conserved F or W. A D gene is named only where the DNA matches it firmly. Expanded clones are given a class, and other clones once, few, many or no size at all.

>TRBD1|TRBV28|NA|TRBJ1-1
TGTGCCAGCAGTACACCCGGACAGGTCCCAATGAACACTGAAGCTTTCTTT
CASSTPGQVPMNTEAFF
>NA|TRBV30|NA|TRBJ1-3
TGTGCCTGGGGCCAGACTGGAAACACCATATATTTT
CAWGQTGNTIYF
>TRBD1|TRBV27|NA|TRBJ1-2
TGTGCCAGCAGTTCGCAGGGGGCGGGGTACTATGGCTACACCTTC
CASSSQGAGYYGYTF
>NA|TRBV5-1|once|TRBJ1-1
TGCGCCAGCAGCTTGAGGGTGGACAGGAACACTGAAGCTTTCTTT
CASSLRVDRNTEAFF
>TRBD1|TRBV5-1|once|TRBJ2-1
TGCGCCAGCAGCCTCGTCCCGGGACAGGGAAAGGGCCACAATGAGCAGTTCTTC
CASSLVPGQGKGHNEQFF
>NA|TRBV28|NA|TRBJ2-7
TGTGCCAGCAGCCGCCGACAAAACGAGCAGTACTTC
CASSRRQNEQYF
>TRBD1|TRBV5-5|once|TRBJ1-1
TGTGCCAGCGCAGGGACAGTTGGGACTGAAGCTTTCTTT
CASAGTVGTEAFF
>NA|TRBV7-9|NA|TRBJ1-2
TGTGCCAACAGCTTAGTGGCAGGGGACTATGGCTACACCTTC
CANSLVAGDYGYTF
>NA|TRBV2|NA|TRBJ2-5
TGTGCCAGCAGTGTAAACGGGGTTGGGGAGACCCAGTACTTC
CASSVNGVGETQYF
>NA|TRBV5-1|NA|TRBJ2-5
TGCGCCAGCAGCTTAAGACAGTTTGAGACCCAGTACTTC
CASSLRQFETQYF
>NA|TRBV5-1|NA|TRBJ1-2
TGCGCCAGCAGCTCACTCTCAGGGAGGGATGGCTACACCTTC
CASSSLSGRDGYTF
>NA|TRBV30|NA|TRBJ1-4
TGTGCCTGGAGTGTCGGGGTCGGGGAAAAACTGTTTTTT
CAWSVGVGEKLFF
>TRBD2|TRBV6-6|NA|TRBJ2-3
TGTGCCAGCAGTCCTGGGACTAGCGGCCTCACAGATACGCAGTATTTT
CASSPGTSGLTDTQYF
>NA|TRBV28|NA|TRBJ2-7
TGTGCCAGCACTTCAGGCCCCTACGAGCAGTACTTC
CASTSGPYEQYF
>NA|TRBV30|NA|TRBJ2-6
TGTGCCTGGAGTGTAGGCGGTCCTGGGGCCAACGTCCTGACTTTC
CAWSVGGPGANVLTF
>NA|TRBV28|few|TRBJ2-1
TGTGCCAGCACCTATTCGGCGGATGAGCAGTTCTTC
CASTYSADEQFF
>NA|TRBV6-1|NA|TRBJ2-7
TGTGCCAGCAAGGGAGACTACTCCTACGAGCAGTACTTC
CASKGDYSYEQYF
>NA|TRBV6-5|NA|TRBJ2-3
TGTGCCAGCTCTCCTAGCACAGATACGCAGTATTTT
CASSPSTDTQYF
>NA|TRBV5-1|NA|TRBJ2-1
TGCGCCAGCAGCTTGGTACAGTCTGAATACAATGAGCAGTTCTTC
CASSLVQSEYNEQFF
>NA|TRBV29-1|NA|TRBJ1-4
TGCAGCGTTGAAGATCGACGGGGGGGGGAAAAACTGTTTTTT
CSVEDRRGGEKLFF
>NA|TRBV5-1|NA|TRBJ2-3
TGCGCCAGCAGCTTGGAAGGCAGGGCCCGCACAGATACGCAGTATTTT
CASSLEGRARTDTQYF
>TRBD1|TRBV6-1|NA|TRBJ1-4
TGTGCCAGCAGCGAAATAGGACAGGGACCCGAAAAACTGTTTTTT
CASSEIGQGPEKLFF
>TRBD2|TRBV6-1|NA|TRBJ2-2
TGTGCCAGCAGTGAAAAGCCGGGGAGGGACACCGGGGAGCTGTTTTTT
CASSEKPGRDTGELFF
>NA|TRBV10-2|NA|TRBJ1-2
TGCGCCAGCACTGACAGTAAGGGCTACACCTTC
CASTDSKGYTF
>NA|TRBV30|NA|TRBJ2-5
TGTGCCTGGAGAGCCAGCGGCGGCGGGACCCAGTACTTC
CAWRASGGGTQYF
>NA|TRBV7-8|few|TRBJ2-5
TGTGCCAGCAGCTGGAGTGACGAGACCCAGTACTTC
CASSWSDETQYF
>NA|TRBV2|NA|TRBJ1-1
TGTGCCACCCGGTGGAACACTGAAGCTTTCTTT
CATRWNTEAFF
>TRBD1|TRBV7-2|NA|TRBJ1-1
TGTGCCAGCAGTAAGGGGGCTACGCTTTTGAACACTGAAGCTTTCTTT
CASSKGATLLNTEAFF
>NA|TRBV9|NA|TRBJ2-3
TGTGCCAGCAGCGTAGCCTCCTTCGAGAGCACAGATACGCAGTATTTT
CASSVASFESTDTQYF
>TRBD1|TRBV25-1|few|TRBJ2-3
TGTGCCAGCAGTAACAGGGGGCTTAGCACAGATACGCAGTATTTT
CASSNRGLSTDTQYF
>TRBD1|TRBV28|few|TRBJ1-6
TGTGCCAGCCAACAGGGGGGAAGCTCCTATAATTCACCCCTCCACTTT
CASQQGGSSYNSPLHF
>TRBD2|TRBV7-9|once|TRBJ2-7
TGTGCCAGCAGCCCCCGGCCCGGGACTAGCGGGAGGGCCGGGTACGAGCAGTACTTC
CASSPRPGTSGRAGYEQYF
>NA|TRBV18|NA|TRBJ2-3
TGTGCCAGCTCACCTCGACACCCTGTGGAAGATACGCAGTATTTT
CASSPRHPVEDTQYF
>TRBD2|TRBV5-1|NA|TRBJ2-5
TGCGCCAGCAGCTTGGGCGCTAGCGGGGGGGAAGAGACCCAGTACTTC
CASSLGASGGEETQYF
>NA|TRBV5-1|NA|TRBJ1-5
TGCGCCAGCAGCTTAGACACGAATCAGCCCCAGCATTTT
CASSLDTNQPQHF
>TRBD2|TRBV5-5|NA|TRBJ2-7
TGTGCCAGCAACTTGGGCGGGAGAAGCGGAGAGCAGTACTTC
CASNLGGRSGEQYF
>NA|TRBV28|NA|TRBJ2-7
TGTGCCAGCAGCCTCCCTGGAGGTAGCGTCGAAGAGCAGTACTTC
CASSLPGGSVEEQYF
>NA|TRBV30|NA|TRBJ1-6
TGTGCCTGGAGCTCTAGCTCCTATAATTCACCCCTCCACTTT
CAWSSSSYNSPLHF
>NA|TRBV4-2|NA|TRBJ2-7
TGTGCCAGCAGCCGGGAGCATACGAATGCCTACGAGCAGTACTTC
CASSREHTNAYEQYF
>TRBD1|TRBV5-1|NA|TRBJ1-2
TGCGCCAGCAGCGCGGGACAGCCCAACTATGGCTACACCTTC
CASSAGQPNYGYTF
>NA|TRBV11-2|once|TRBJ1-3
TGTGCCAGCAGCTGGGGTACAGGGACCTTGGGAGGAAACACCATATATTTT
CASSWGTGTLGGNTIYF
>TRBD2|TRBV30|NA|TRBJ2-2
TGTGCCTGGAAGAGACTAGCGGGGAACACCGGGGAGCTGTTTTTT
CAWKRLAGNTGELFF
>NA|TRBV7-2|NA|TRBJ1-6
TGTGCCAGCAGCCCCCGACTGCCCCTGAATTCACCCCTCCACTTT
CASSPRLPLNSPLHF
>TRBD1|TRBV5-1|NA|TRBJ2-7
TGCGCCAGCAGCCCCGGACAGGGGTCCTACGAGCAGTACTTC
CASSPGQGSYEQYF
>NA|TRBV5-1|NA|TRBJ2-7
TGCGCCAGCAGCTTGGGATTCAGGGTCGAGCAGTACTTC
CASSLGFRVEQYF
>TRBD1|TRBV5-1|NA|TRBJ2-7
TGCGCCAGCAGCCGAGGGACAGGGGAGGCCTACGAGCAGTACTTC
CASSRGTGEAYEQYF
>TRBD1|TRBV19|NA|TRBJ1-5
TGTGCCTCGCACCGGGACAGCCTCAATCAGCCCCAGCATTTT
CASHRDSLNQPQHF
>TRBD1|TRBV5-5|NA|TRBJ2-5
TGTGCCAGCAGCCTAGGACAGGGAACCTTAAAGAGACCTGAGTACTTC
CASSLGQGTLKRPEYF